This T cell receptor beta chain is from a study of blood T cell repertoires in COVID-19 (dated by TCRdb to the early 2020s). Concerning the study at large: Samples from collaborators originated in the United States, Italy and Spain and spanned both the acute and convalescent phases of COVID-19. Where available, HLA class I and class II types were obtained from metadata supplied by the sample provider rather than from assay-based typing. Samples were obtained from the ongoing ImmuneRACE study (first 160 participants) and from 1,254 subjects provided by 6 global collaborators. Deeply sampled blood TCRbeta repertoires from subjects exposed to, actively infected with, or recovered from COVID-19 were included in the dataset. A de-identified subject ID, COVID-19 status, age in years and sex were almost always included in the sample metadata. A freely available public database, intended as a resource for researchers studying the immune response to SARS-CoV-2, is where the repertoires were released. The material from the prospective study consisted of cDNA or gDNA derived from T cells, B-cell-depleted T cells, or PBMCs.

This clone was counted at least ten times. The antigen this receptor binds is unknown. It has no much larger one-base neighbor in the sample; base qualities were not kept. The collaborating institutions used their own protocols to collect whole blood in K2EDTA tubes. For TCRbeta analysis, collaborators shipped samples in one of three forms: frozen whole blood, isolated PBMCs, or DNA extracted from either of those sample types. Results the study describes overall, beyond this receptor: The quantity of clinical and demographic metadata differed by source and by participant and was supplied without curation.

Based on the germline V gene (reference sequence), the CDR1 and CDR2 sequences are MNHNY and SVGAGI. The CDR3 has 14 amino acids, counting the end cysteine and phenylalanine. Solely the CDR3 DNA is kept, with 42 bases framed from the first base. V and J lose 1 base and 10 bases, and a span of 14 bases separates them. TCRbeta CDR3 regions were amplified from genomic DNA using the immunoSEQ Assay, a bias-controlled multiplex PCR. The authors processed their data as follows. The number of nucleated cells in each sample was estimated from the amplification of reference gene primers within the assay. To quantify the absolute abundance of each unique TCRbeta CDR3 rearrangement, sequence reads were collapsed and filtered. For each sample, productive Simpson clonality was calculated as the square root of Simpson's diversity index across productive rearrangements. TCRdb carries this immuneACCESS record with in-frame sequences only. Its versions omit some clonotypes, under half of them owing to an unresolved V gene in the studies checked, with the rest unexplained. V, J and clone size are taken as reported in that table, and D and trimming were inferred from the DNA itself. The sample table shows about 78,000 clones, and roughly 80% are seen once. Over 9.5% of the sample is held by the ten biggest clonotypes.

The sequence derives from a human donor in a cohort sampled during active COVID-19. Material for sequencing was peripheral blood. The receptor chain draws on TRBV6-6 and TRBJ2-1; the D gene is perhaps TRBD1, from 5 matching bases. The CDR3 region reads CASSYYRWALEQFF. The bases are TGTGCCAGCAGTTACTACAGGTGGGCGTTGGAGCAGTTCTTC.